Detailed here is one T cell receptor (beta chain). What it binds is unknown. This sample stems from a study of T cell repertoires in cytomegalovirus infection. Turning to the study itself: Both recently identified HLA-C-restricted and well-studied HLA-B-restricted CMV epitopes were used in the study. From public TCR beta signatures came an indication of both CMV infection and matching HLA type.

TCRdb independently ran MiXCR on the reads; one entry per CDR3 protein. The sample has around 100,000 distinct CDR3 sequences; about 40% are singletons. V lost 8 bases and J lost 2, with 20 bases in between. The germline V gene has CDR1 SNHLY and CDR2 FYNNEI. This CDR3 region has 16 residues. Findings and limits, study-wide: Cumulated frequencies of public TCR beta families served to identify carriers of CMV plus the relevant HLA. HLA-C-restricted, CMV-specific TCR beta clonotypes were dominant ex vivo.

The input for sequencing was CD8+ T cells from cultured PBMCs, taken from culture after CMV antigen stimulation. The clonotype was recovered from a human donor in good health (CMV status not recorded). Some clones in this sample may be carry-over from other donors' samples. The chain is built from TRBV2 and TRBJ2-3; D assignment may be TRBD1 or TRBD2 (6 bases each). The CDR3 is CASGLPGGGNTDTQYF. CDR3 in DNA: TGTGCCAGCGGATTGCCTGGAGGGGGGAACACAGATACGCAGTATTTT.